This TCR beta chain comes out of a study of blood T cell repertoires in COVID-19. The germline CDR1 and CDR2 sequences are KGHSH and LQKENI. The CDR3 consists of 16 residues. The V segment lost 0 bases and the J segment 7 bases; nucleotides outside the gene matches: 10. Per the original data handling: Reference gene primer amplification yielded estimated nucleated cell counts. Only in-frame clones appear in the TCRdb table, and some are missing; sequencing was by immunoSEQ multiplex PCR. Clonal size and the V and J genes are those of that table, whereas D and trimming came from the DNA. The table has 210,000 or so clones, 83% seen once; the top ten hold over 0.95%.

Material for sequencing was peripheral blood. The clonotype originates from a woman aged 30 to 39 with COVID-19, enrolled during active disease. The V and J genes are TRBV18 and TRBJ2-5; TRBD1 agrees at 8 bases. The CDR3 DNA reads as TGTGCCAGCTCACCACCATATCCACAGGGGGATGGGACCCAGTACTTC. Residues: CASSPPYPQGDGTQYF.